Ten or more counts support the clone carrying this T cell receptor (beta chain). This entry belongs to a study of metastatic and nonmetastatic thyroid tumors. Looking at the study overall: Repertoires from blood and tumor or nodule tissue of malignant and benign thyroid patients were compared.

The CDR3 is 17 amino acids. Trimming stripped 3 bases from V and 6 bases from J, with 22 bases between. TCRdb redid the clone calls on the PCR reads using MiXCR. The sample consists of some 52,000 clones, under 20% of them appearing once. Patients were all untreated before their thyroid surgery. V gene TRBV12-3 or TRBV12-4 combines with J gene TRBJ2-3; a possible D gene is TRBD1 (6 bases). The sequence came from a female donor with papillary thyroid cancer or a benign thyroid nodule (not recorded which). Some clones in this sample may be carry-over from other donors' samples. The sample consisted of blood. CDR3 nucleotides: TGTGCCAGCAGTTTTTCAGGGGTCACCACCGTGATGGATACGCAGTATTTT. This translates into CASSFSGVTTVMDTQYF.